Listed below are T cell receptor beta chains from one sample, sequenced in a study of response to subunit inactivated influenza vaccine. TCRdb itself ran the RT-PCR reads through MiXCR, one entry per CDR3 protein. Among under 800,000 distinct CDR3 sequences listed, roughly 13% were seen once. Sequencing was performed on PBMCs from blood, taken 14 days before vaccination. All receptors come from a man in his forties or fifties who received an inactivated influenza vaccine. Each CDR3 is given with its conserved first and last residue. For some rows the clone size is stated as once, few or many, or as a class when expanded; others skip it.

size	J	length	V	CDR3
many	TRBJ2-3	15	TRBV9	CASSVADGWPDTQYF
.	TRBJ2-5	14	TRBV29-1	CSVEVGTGYAAQYF
few	TRBJ2-3	16	TRBV20-1	CSASGQGGASTDTQYF
few	TRBJ2-7	13	TRBV6-1	CASSVDREYEQYF
few	TRBJ2-1	18	TRBV11-2	CASSLEGGRGPSYNEQFF
few	TRBJ2-4	11	TRBV7-2	CASSLAGIQYF
.	TRBJ1-5	16	TRBV12-3/TRBV12-4	CASSLSGGRGNQPQHF
many	TRBJ1-1	13	TRBV5-5	CASSFYDRAEAFF
few	TRBJ1-1	15	TRBV29-1	CSVAPATGSGTEAFF
.	TRBJ2-3	14	TRBV10-3	CAITRGQGSDTQYF
many	TRBJ1-5	14	TRBV12-3/TRBV12-4	CASNEGVRNQPQHF
many	TRBJ2-3	17	TRBV24-1	CATSDTTGGPVRDTQYF
few	TRBJ2-3	14	TRBV6-1	CASSAGLGADTQYF
.	TRBJ2-3	15	TRBV12-3/TRBV12-4	CASSPPGAGTDTQYF
.	TRBJ2-1	15	TRBV11-2	CASSLGTSRHNEQFF
many	TRBJ2-1	13	TRBV7-2	CASSLPLYNEQFF
.	TRBJ2-1	15	TRBV6-2/TRBV6-3	CASSYLLGEDNEQFF
few	TRBJ2-7	14	TRBV14	CASSQEEGSYEQYF
few	TRBJ2-3	16	TRBV10-3	CAISARGTGGSDTQYF
.	TRBJ2-5	13	TRBV29-1	CSAGQGDGETQYF
.	TRBJ2-3	17	TRBV7-8	CASSLVPTSGGPDTQYF
.	TRBJ2-2	14	TRBV28	CASCDSLNTGELFF
.	TRBJ2-1	15	TRBV19	CASSKTSGIYNEQFF
.	TRBJ2-7	13	TRBV4-2	CASSQPQGGEQYF
.	TRBJ2-7	14	TRBV6-1	CASSQGPLHDEQYF
many	TRBJ2-3	16	TRBV20-1	CSARKIRGISTDTQYF
few	TRBJ1-1	17	TRBV5-1	CASSALGTGVDGTEAFF
few	TRBJ1-5	15	TRBV7-2	CASSLWTGGDQPQHF
few	TRBJ2-5	16	TRBV20-1	CSARGPLTGFQETQYF
.	TRBJ2-7	13	TRBV3-1	CASSHQSGWEQYF
many	TRBJ2-7	15	TRBV27	CATQKAWTGVYEQYF
few	TRBJ2-3	17	TRBV12-3/TRBV12-4	CASSPDGLAGDTDTQYF
few	TRBJ2-3	16	TRBV9	CASSVVATGSTDTQYF
.	TRBJ2-3	15	TRBV28	CASGVAGGHVDTQYF
many	TRBJ2-3	17	TRBV7-2	CASSNRRAGGVTDTQYF
.	TRBJ2-2	15	TRBV7-9	CASSRTGGRAGELFF
few	TRBJ2-7	14	TRBV10-3	CAISEDRSSYEQYF
.	TRBJ2-1	16	TRBV12-3/TRBV12-4	CASSLSQGAQGNEQFF
.	TRBJ2-7	16	TRBV6-1	CASSPLSGSASYEQYF
few	TRBJ2-1	17	TRBV20-1	CSASPTRRHNSYNEQFF
few	TRBJ1-1	17	TRBV6-2/TRBV6-3	CASSYSRSPRRNTEAFF
.	TRBJ2-5	15	TRBV9	CASSVAPRGLETQYF
many	TRBJ1-5	16	TRBV12-3/TRBV12-4	CASSLAWQHSNQPQHF
many	TRBJ2-2	15	TRBV7-9	CASSSGDTNTGELFF
few	TRBJ2-7	15	TRBV3-1	CASSQGPDPSYEQYF
few	TRBJ2-7	16	TRBV3-1	CASSQDWRHTGSGQYF
many	TRBJ2-7	13	TRBV7-9	CASSFDSSYEQYF
.	TRBJ2-5	17	TRBV6-5	CASSYFGTSGKQETQYF
few	TRBJ1-2	13	TRBV5-5	CASTLRTGYGYTF
few	TRBJ2-4	11	TRBV19	CASSIRGIQYF
.	TRBJ2-2	15	TRBV6-5	CASSYSVGWPGELFF
.	TRBJ1-2	15	TRBV4-1	CASSQEWTGSYGYTF
.	TRBJ2-3	16	TRBV2	CASSEAWAGSTDTQYF
few	TRBJ2-2	17	TRBV6-5	CASSYPRGGANTGELFF